The clone carrying this TCR beta chain was seen a handful of times. This record belongs to a study of T-cell reconstitution after alpha-beta-depleted transplantation in children. This CDR3 region has 11 residues. Trimming removed 1 base at V and 6 bases at J, with 6 bases between. CDR1 SQVTM and CDR2 ANQGSEA come from the germline V gene. Preparation of the TCRbeta library was carried out with unique molecular identifiers. TCRdb redid the calling of the PCR reads with MiXCR, one entry per CDR3 protein. The sample has about 610,000 distinct CDR3 sequences, more than 9% seen once. The gene calls are TRBV29-1 and TRBJ1-2; D gene ambiguous. The sequencing used PBMCs from the stem cell graft donor, collected from the stem cell graft. The sequence came from a human donor who donated a stem cell graft to a child with acute myeloid leukemia. The CDR3 loop reads CSVEGPDGYTF. The CDR3 bases are TGCAGCGTTGAAGGGCCGGATGGCTACACCTTC.